This section outlines one T cell receptor (beta chain) sequence together with its context. Its antigen remains unknown. The sample comes from a study of shared clonotypes between healthy human individuals. Looked up from germline, CDR1 is SGHTA and CDR2 is FQGNSA. CDR3 length equals 14 residues. Deletions cut 1 base from V and 1 base from J, with 8 bases between. Overall study results and limits: Among donors, sharing of clonotypes was expected to be affected by sequencing depth. Rarefaction curves obtained for sorted subsets showed sequencing incomplete despite large depth.

The assay was run at deep level. Sequencing used immunoSEQ multiplex PCR; TCRdb keeps in-frame clones, though not all of them. Among roughly 300,000 clones, 87% were seen once, and the ten largest hold about 16%. The sample comprised memory CD8+ T cells sorted from blood. This sample's subset: CD45RO+ cells pooled with CCR7-negative TemRA cells. The chain is built from TRBV7-2 and TRBJ2-7, with D perhaps matching TRBD2 (5 bases). This TCR was sampled from a man between 18 and 35 years old in good health. CDR3: CASSLVWRSYEQYF. The CDR3 DNA follows: TGTGCCAGCAGCTTAGTCTGGAGGTCCTACGAGCAGTACTTC.